Listed here are 15 T cell receptor beta chains from one sample, sequenced in a study of T cell responses to AZD1222 COVID-19 vaccine. Only in-frame clones appear in the TCRdb table, and some are missing; sequencing was by immunoSEQ multiplex PCR. The data contain about 110,000 clones, around 91% of them singletons. Source: peripheral blood, taken 28 days after the second AZD1222 dose. The receptors come from an adult who received the AZD1222 COVID-19 vaccine.

This CDR3 reads CASSFRGQPQHF. Here the CDR3 DNA reads TGTGCCAGCAGTTTTAGGGGGCAGCCCCAGCATTTT. The rearrangement links TRBV12-3 or TRBV12-4 to TRBJ1-5; D perhaps matches TRBD1 (6 bases). This CDR3 comprises 12 residues. V lost 3 bases to trimming and J lost 7 bases, with 7 bases between them.

In its sample, this clone was seen many times. The genes are TRBV5-5 and TRBJ2-4, with TRBD1 matching over 8 bases. The CDR3 has 15 amino acids. The V and J ends lost 3 bases and 7 bases, in that order; junction bases with no gene match: 9. In germline, CDR1 is SGHKS, CDR2 YYEKEE (reference sequence). For the CDR3, the DNA is TGTGCCAGCAGCTCACCAGGGGGCGCAGTCAACATTCAGTACTTC. It is translated as CASSSPGGAVNIQYF.

The chain employs TRBV5-5 and TRBJ2-7; 7 bases match TRBD1. The CDR3 runs 16 residues. Germline CDR1 is SGHKS and CDR2 is YYEKEE (reference sequence). With V trimmed by 0 bases and J by 12 bases, 18 bases remained unmatched. The chain's CDR3 is CASSLGPGTASFSRYF. CDR3 DNA: TGTGCCAGCAGCTTGGGACCCGGGACAGCCTCTTTTTCTCGGTACTTC.

This chain links TRBV29-1 with TRBJ1-1, with D perhaps matching TRBD1 (6 bases). CDR3 length: 11 amino acids. Germline CDR1 SQVTM, CDR2 ANQGSEA. Trimming removed 8 bases from V and 1 base from J, with 8 bases in between. DNA for the CDR3: TGCAGCTCCAGGGGGAACACTGAAGCTTTCTTT. Its translation is CSSRGNTEAFF.

The rearrangement joins TRBV5-1 to TRBJ1-2; no clear D. Germline assignment: CDR1 SGHRS and CDR2 YFSETQ. The CDR3 consists of 13 residues. V was cut by 3 bases and J by 4 bases, with 10 bases left in between. CDR3: CASSSDGSYGYTF. The CDR3 nucleotides are TGCGCCAGCAGCTCGGACGGGAGCTATGGCTACACCTTC. The full variable domain, its missing parts supplied by reference TRBV5-1 and TRBJ1-2, is KAGVTQTPRYLIKTRGQQVTLSCSPISGHRSVSWYQQTPGQGLQFLFEYFSETQRNKGNFPGRFSGRQFSNSRSEMNVSTLELGDSALYLCASSSDGSYGYTFGSGTRLTVV.

A single count supports this clone. This sequence joins TRBV28 and TRBJ1-2; the D is unclear. This CDR3 region has 15 residues. From germline, CDR1 is MDHEN and CDR2 SYDVKM. V dropped 5 bases and J dropped 5 bases, with 18 bases sitting between them. The CDR3 here is CASSLAGRGSYGYTF. CDR3 sequence (DNA): TGTGCCAGCAGTCTCGCCGGGAGAGGGTCATATGGCTACACCTTC.

V gene TRBV7-2 combines with J gene TRBJ1-2; D ambiguous. This CDR3 is 13 amino acids long. Germline V gene lookup returns CDR1 SGHTA and CDR2 FQGNSA. Deletions cut 0 bases from V and 6 bases from J, with 8 bases between. The CDR3 sequence: CASSLARSDGYTF. DNA for the CDR3: TGTGCCAGCAGCTTAGCTAGATCGGATGGCTACACCTTC. The full variable domain, in which reference TRBV7-2 and TRBJ1-2 provide the parts outside the CDR3, is GAGVSQSPSNKVTEKGKDVELRCDPISGHTALYWYRQSLGQGLEFLIYFQGNSAPDKSGLPSDRFSAERTGGSVSTLTIQRTQQEDSAVYLCASSLARSDGYTFGSGTRLTVV.

V is TRBV11-2 and J is TRBJ1-2; TRBD1 matches at 8 bases. CDR3 length: 13 residues. Germline V gene sequence: CDR1 SGHAT, CDR2 FQNNGV. V was pared by 2 bases and J by 8 bases, with 4 bases of the junction left unmatched. In DNA, the CDR3 is TGTGCCAGCAGCTTAAGCAGACAGGGGGGCTACACCTTC. It codes for CASSLSRQGGYTF.

The chain couples TRBV28 to TRBJ1-1; 7 bases align to TRBD1. This CDR3 has 17 amino acids. J lost 0 bases, V lost 6 bases, and 13 bases had no gene match. Looked up from germline, CDR1 is MDHEN and CDR2 is SYDVKM. This CDR3 reads CASRPITGAPVNTEAFF. CDR3 nucleotide sequence: TGTGCCAGCAGGCCAATCACAGGGGCCCCGGTGAACACTGAAGCTTTCTTT.

A single count supports this clone. The chain links TRBV27 to TRBJ2-7; D is possibly TRBD2 (5 bases). The CDR3 extends over 13 amino acids. CDR1 and CDR2 from the germline V gene are MNHEY and SMNVEV (reference sequence). V was cut by 3 bases and J by 12 bases, with 18 bases left in between. The DNA for the CDR3 is TGTGCCAGCAGTTTTGGGCCTCGGGGTAATCGGTACTTC. Its protein product is CASSFGPRGNRYF.

The genes are TRBV5-8 and TRBJ1-3; D remains unclear. With 0 bases removed from V and 2 bases from J, the gap between germline ends came to 6 bases. CDR1 SGHTS and CDR2 YDEGEE come from the germline V gene. This CDR3 is built from 14 residues. The DNA of the CDR3 is TGTGCCAGCAGCTTGGGAGGAGCTGGAAACACCATATATTTT. This translates into CASSLGGAGNTIYF.

J is TRBJ2-7 and V is TRBV5-1, with D maybe TRBD2 (5 bases). The V end lost 0 bases, the J end lost 4 bases, and 11 bases lay between the germline ends. The CDR3 spans 14 residues. CDR1 is SGHRS and CDR2 is YFSETQ in the germline V gene. CDR3: CASSLGLRAYEQYF. In DNA, the CDR3 is TGCGCCAGCAGCTTGGGACTACGGGCGTACGAGCAGTACTTC.

The chain couples TRBV18 to TRBJ2-5; D could derive from TRBD1 or TRBD2 (5 bases each). Trimming removed 4 bases from V and 7 bases from J, with 28 bases in between. Germline V CDR1 and CDR2: KGHSH, LQKENI. The CDR3 is 18 amino acids. The DNA of the CDR3 is TGTGCCAGCTCACTACAAAACGCCGGGACCATGGGTGGTGGGACCCAGTACTTC. Protein product: CASSLQNAGTMGGGTQYF. The whole variable domain, remainder taken from reference TRBV18 and TRBJ2-5, is NAGVMQNPRHLVRRRGQEARLRCSPMKGHSHVYWYRQLPEEGLKFMVYLQKENIIDESGMPKERFSAEFPKEGPSILRIQQVVRGDSAAYFCASSLQNAGTMGGGTQYFGPGTRLLVL.

This clone was detected a few times. The J gene is TRBJ2-7, the V gene TRBV5-4, with 7 bases lining up with TRBD1. The CDR3 runs to 15 residues. The germline gives CDR1 SGHNT, CDR2 YYREEE (reference sequence). After removal of 0 bases from V and 7 bases from J, the junction contained 10 bases not matched to a gene. The CDR3 loop is CASSLARDSTKEQYF. In nucleotides, the CDR3 is TGTGCCAGCAGCTTGGCCCGGGACAGTACCAAGGAGCAGTACTTC.

V gene TRBV30 combines with J gene TRBJ2-3; 7 bases agree with TRBD2. CDR3 size: 15 residues. Germline CDR1 and CDR2: GTSNPN and SVGIG (reference sequence). Trimming at V came to 5 bases and at J to 0 bases, leaving 8 bases not matched to a gene. The chain's CDR3 is CAWAGLGGSTDTQYF. CDR3 coding DNA: TGTGCCTGGGCCGGTCTCGGGGGGAGCACAGATACGCAGTATTTT. The complete variable domain, with remaining parts taken from reference TRBV30 and TRBJ2-3, reads SQTIHQWPATLVQPVGSPLSLECTVEGTSNPNLYWYRQAAGRGLQLLFYSVGIGQISSEVPQNLSASRPQDRQFILSSKKLLLSDSGFYLCAWAGLGGSTDTQYFGPGTRLTVL.